This TCR beta chain was sequenced in a study of blood T cell repertoires in COVID-19. Turning to the study itself: PBMCs, B-cell-depleted T cells, or T cells were the source of the cDNA or gDNA that made up the material.

The V end lost 1 base, the J end lost 1 base, and 5 bases lay between the germline ends. The CDR3 is 13 residues long. The germline V gene has CDR1 SGHTS and CDR2 YDEGEE. In the authors' methods: The assay estimated nucleated cells by amplifying reference gene primers. The assay was immunoSEQ multiplex PCR, and TCRdb's table has in-frame clones only and misses some. That table gives V, J and clone size, and the DNA gave D and trimming. The top ten clones hold less than 3.5% of a sample with some 97,000 clones, 70% to 90% of them seen once. This clone was observed once. The cohort comprised adults aged roughly 18 to 100 years residing in about 25 US areas. Cohort 3 donors counted as recovered after two negative PCRs, clearance, or resolved symptoms.

This TCR was recovered from a woman in her 50s who had recovered from COVID-19. Sequencing was performed on PBMCs or T cells enriched from blood (not recorded which). The genes are TRBV5-8 and TRBJ1-1; no definite D call. The CDR3 region is CASSLSQNTEAFF. The CDR3 region has the DNA TGTGCCAGCAGCTTGAGCCAGAACACTGAAGCTTTCTTT.